The 32 T cell receptor beta chains given below trace back to one sample, sequenced in a study of T-cell memory formation after mild COVID-19. TCRdb re-called the 5' RACE reads with MiXCR, one entry per CDR3 protein. This table holds about half a million distinct CDR3 sequences, 15% to 20% found once. Sequencing input: PBMCs or a T cell subset sorted from them (not recorded which). These receptors all come from an adult woman who had mild COVID-19 (a few samples of this study predate the infection). Cell type and time point are not known.

This chain uses TRBV7-9 with TRBJ2-1; TRBD2 aligns across 7 bases. In germline, CDR1 is SEHNR, CDR2 FQNEAQ (reference sequence). CDR3 size: 15 residues. With V trimmed by 3 bases and J by 0 bases, 2 bases remained unmatched. The CDR3 coding sequence is TGTGCCAGCAGCTTGAGGGACTACTCCTACAATGAGCAGTTCTTC. Its protein product is CASSLRDYSYNEQFF.

The table lists this clonotype with a few counts. The genes are TRBV7-9 and TRBJ1-2, with D hard to call. Per germline, CDR1 SEHNR and CDR2 FQNEAQ (reference sequence). Trimming cost V 5 bases and J 8 bases, with 15 bases left between them. This CDR3 has 13 residues. DNA for the CDR3: TGTGCCAGCAGCCCTGGCTTGCAGAAAGGCTACACCTTC. Translation gives CASSPGLQKGYTF.

V and J are TRBV5-5 and TRBJ2-2, with 9 bases lining up with TRBD2. Germline CDR1 and CDR2: SGHKS and YYEKEE (reference sequence). V shed 2 bases and J 5 bases; nucleotides not matched to a gene: 10. This CDR3 comprises 17 residues. Here the CDR3 reads CASSLIPASGTTGELFF. The CDR3 DNA reads TGTGCCAGCAGCTTAATTCCGGCTAGCGGGACGACCGGGGAGCTGTTTTTT. The full variable domain, its missing parts supplied by reference TRBV5-5 and TRBJ2-2, is DAGVTQSPTHLIKTRGQQVTLRCSPISGHKSVSWYQQVLGQGPQFIFQYYEKEERGRGNFPDRFSARQFPNYSSELNVNALLLGDSALYLCASSLIPASGTTGELFFGEGSRLTVL.

The chain uses TRBV6-5 and TRBJ1-1, with D possibly being TRBD1 (6 bases). The V end was cut by 2 bases, the J end by 0 bases, with 10 bases between. This CDR3 has 15 residues. The germline V gene has CDR1 MNHEY and CDR2 SVGAGI. CDR3 coding DNA: TGTGCCAGCAGTTACGAGGCAGGGGTGAACACTGAAGCTTTCTTT. This translates into CASSYEAGVNTEAFF.

This clonotype was seen ten or more times. The chain links TRBV5-1 to TRBJ1-1; 10 positions match TRBD1. Germline V CDR1 and CDR2: SGHRS, YFSETQ. J was trimmed by 5 bases and V by 3 bases; bases with no gene match: 7. The CDR3 loop spans 15 amino acids. The CDR3 nucleotides are TGCGCCAGCAGCTCCGGGGACAGGGGCGTTACTGAAGCTTTCTTT. This gives the protein CASSSGDRGVTEAFF.

The sample holds many counts of this clonotype. The CDR3 coding sequence is TGTGCCAGCAGCTTCTATAAGGGGGCCAACACTGAAGCTTTCTTT. Protein: CASSFYKGANTEAFF. The chain employs TRBV7-9 and TRBJ1-1, with TRBD1 identical over 7 bases. The CDR3 totals 15 residues. The V gene's germline CDR1 is SEHNR and CDR2 FQNEAQ (reference sequence). After removal of 3 bases from V and 2 bases from J, the junction contained 6 bases not matched to a gene.

A single count supports this clonotype. The chain joins TRBV4-3 to TRBJ1-4, with D perhaps TRBD1 (5 bases). Germline CDR1 reads LGHNA; CDR2 reads YSLEER. The CDR3 is 16 residues long. Trimming took off 1 base at V and 4 bases at J, with 13 bases between the two ends. DNA for the CDR3: TGCGCCAGCAGCCAAGGACAGACCTCTGATAATGAAAAACTGTTTTTT. The encoded protein is CASSQGQTSDNEKLFF.

In nucleotides, the CDR3 is TGCAGTGCTAGAGATCGGGGTGAGGAGACCCAGTACTTC. Translated, it gives CSARDRGEETQYF. The rearrangement uses TRBV20-1 and TRBJ2-7; possibly TRBD2 for D (5 bases). The better agreement between TRBJ2-5 and the DNA end casts doubt on the J call. The CDR3 totals 13 residues. Germline assignment: CDR1 DFQATT and CDR2 SNEGSKA (reference sequence).

This clonotype was recorded many times. The V and J genes are TRBV7-8 and TRBJ2-5, with TRBD2 matching 14 bases. The length of the CDR3 is 16 residues. In germline, CDR1 is SGHVS, CDR2 FQNEAQ. V shed 5 bases, J shed 5 bases, and the junction held 7 bases outside the gene matches. CDR3 sequence (DNA): TGTGCCAGCAGCCCTCCGGGACTAGCGGGAGAGGAGACCCAGTACTTC. This encodes CASSPPGLAGEETQYF.

This clonotype was seen a few times. The rearrangement links TRBV11-2 to TRBJ2-1; TRBD1 agrees at 7 bases. The germline V gene encodes CDR1 SGHAT and CDR2 FQNNGV. The CDR3 length is 15 residues. After removal of 7 bases from V and 4 bases from J, the junction contained 10 bases not matched to a gene. The CDR3 DNA is TGTGCCAGCACCGAAGGGGGCCATATGTACAATGAGCAGTTCTTC. This gives the protein CASTEGGHMYNEQFF.

The chain links TRBV6-5 to TRBJ2-1, with 7 bases aligning to TRBD2. V lost 6 bases to trimming and J lost 6 bases; unmatched junction nucleotides: 11. Germline CDR1 and CDR2: MNHEY and SVGAGI. CDR3 size: 15 residues. In DNA, the CDR3 is TGTGCCAGCAGCGGCGGTTCGGTAGCGGGCAATGAGCAGTTCTTC. It is translated as CASSGGSVAGNEQFF.

The genes are TRBV27 and TRBJ2-1; D gene unclear. The germline V gene has CDR1 MNHEY and CDR2 SMNVEV (reference sequence). V was shortened by 7 bases and J by 7 bases, with 11 bases between the two germline ends. The CDR3 is 12 residues long. The CDR3 loop is CASTLPLNEQFF. CDR3 DNA: TGTGCCAGCACCCTTCCGTTGAATGAGCAGTTCTTC.

The chain uses TRBV24-1 and TRBJ2-1; TRBD2 matches 8 bases. Losses at the gene ends were 2 bases for V and 10 bases for J; bases not matched to a gene: 9. Germline V gives CDR1 KGHDR, CDR2 SFDVKD. CDR3 size: 15 residues. CDR3 nucleotide sequence: TGTGCCACCAGTGATTCGGTTAGCGGGGCCAGGGAGCAGTTCTTC. This codes for CATSDSVSGAREQFF.

A few counts support this clonotype. The chain carries TRBV12-3 or TRBV12-4 and TRBJ2-7, with D possibly being TRBD1 (6 bases). V was pared by 5 bases and J by 9 bases, with 11 bases between. The CDR3 has 11 residues. The CDR3 here is CASSRQVAQYF. The CDR3 nucleotides read TGTGCCAGCAGTCGACAGGTCGCGCAGTACTTC.

This clonotype was found a few times. The chain combines TRBV7-8 with TRBJ2-3; the match to TRBD2 covers 8 bases. Per the germline V gene, CDR1 is SGHVS and CDR2 is FQNEAQ. The CDR3 length is 16 residues. After removal of 5 bases from V and 0 bases from J, the junction contained 7 bases not matched to a gene. CDR3 in DNA: TGTGCCAGCAGCAGGGTAGCGGGGATTAGCACAGATACGCAGTATTTT. Protein product: CASSRVAGISTDTQYF.

Ten or more counts support this clonotype. The V call is TRBV12-3 or TRBV12-4, the J call TRBJ2-1, with D maybe TRBD2 (5 bases). The V gene lost 6 bases and the J gene lost 5 bases, with 11 bases spanning the gap. This CDR3 region has 13 residues. DNA of the CDR3: TGTGCCAGCAGCCTCACGGGGAACAATGAGCAGTTCTTC. This encodes CASSLTGNNEQFF.

The chain has TRBV4-2 and TRBJ1-4, with TRBD1 identical over 8 bases. This CDR3 contains 15 residues. V lost 4 bases and J lost 3; bases outside the gene matches: 4. Germline lookup yields CDR1 LGHNA and CDR2 YNFKEQ. The CDR3 protein is CASSRMDRANEKLFF. The DNA for the CDR3 is TGTGCCAGCAGCCGAATGGACAGGGCTAATGAAAAACTGTTTTTT.

This chain connects TRBV4-3 to TRBJ2-7, with TRBD1 matching 8 bases. V was clipped by 2 bases and J by 0 bases; unmatched bases: 3. CDR3 size: 15 residues. Germline V CDR1 and CDR2: LGHNA, YSLEER. This CDR3 reads CASSQRTGHSYEQYF. Written as DNA, the CDR3 is TGCGCCAGCAGCCAACGGACAGGGCACTCCTACGAGCAGTACTTC.

This clonotype was counted only a few times. This chain joins TRBV9 and TRBJ2-1, with 13 bases matching TRBD2. V shed 4 bases, J shed 7 bases, and the junction held 8 bases outside the gene matches. There are 16 residues in the CDR3. Germline lookup yields CDR1 SGDLS and CDR2 YYNGEE. The CDR3 spells CASSPRLAGGRNEQFF. Written as DNA, the CDR3 is TGTGCCAGCAGCCCTAGACTAGCGGGGGGCAGGAATGAGCAGTTCTTC.

This clonotype was observed a handful of times. The chain couples TRBV5-4 to TRBJ2-4; 11 nucleotides match TRBD1. Trimming took 4 bases from V and 6 from J; bases not matched to a gene: 9. CDR3 size: 16 residues. CDR1 and CDR2 (germline): SGHNT, YYREEE (reference sequence). DNA for the CDR3: TGTGCCAGCAGCCCCGGGACAGGGGGAGCTGGAAACATTCAGTACTTC. Translation: CASSPGTGGAGNIQYF.

V usage is TRBV9 and J usage is TRBJ2-6, with D perhaps matching TRBD1 (7 bases). Trimming stripped 4 bases from V and 2 bases from J, with 19 bases between. The CDR3 length is 18 residues. Germline assignment: CDR1 SGDLS and CDR2 YYNGEE. This CDR3 reads CASSLRGGGAPGANVLTF. CDR3 nucleotide sequence: TGTGCCAGCAGCCTCCGCGGAGGGGGCGCCCCTGGGGCCAACGTCCTGACTTTC.

Concerning this clonotype itself: A read error is likely, as this CDR3 ends without the conserved phenylalanine or tryptophan. The chain links TRBV3-1 to TRBJ1-3; 7 nucleotides match TRBD1. The J segment lost 0 bases and the V segment lost 3 bases, leaving 5 bases of the junction unmatched. Germline CDR1 reads LGHDT; CDR2 reads YNNKEL (reference sequence). CDR3 length: 16 residues. CDR3 nucleotides: TGTGCCAGCAGCCAGGAGGGACAGCTCTCTGGAAACACCATATATATT. Its translation: CASSQEGQLSGNTIYI.

In its sample, this clonotype was seen once. V gene TRBV6-1 combines with J gene TRBJ1-1; D is undetermined. CDR3 length: 16 amino acids. V was trimmed by 1 base and J by 5 bases, leaving 17 bases between them. The germline CDR1 and CDR2 sequences are MNHNS and SASEGT. The CDR3 DNA reads as TGTGCCAGCAGTGAAGGACTTGAGGGAGGGAGGACTGAAGCTTTCTTT. It yields the protein CASSEGLEGGRTEAFF.

The V call is TRBV9, the J call TRBJ1-2, with no clear D. The ends were cut back, 1 base at V and 7 bases at J, with 17 bases in the middle. Germline V gives CDR1 SGDLS, CDR2 YYNGEE. This CDR3 comprises 15 residues. The CDR3 coding sequence is TGTGCCAGCAGCGTAAGCGCCGGACCCGATTTTGGCTACACCTTC. Translating it yields CASSVSAGPDFGYTF.

The V and J genes are TRBV7-8 and TRBJ2-5; D is perhaps TRBD1 (6 bases). From germline, CDR1 is SGHVS and CDR2 FQNEAQ. The CDR3 contains 18 residues. The V gene lost 5 bases and the J gene lost 1 base, with 23 bases spanning the gap. This chain's CDR3 is CASSVNFVIGQSQETQYF. The CDR3 nucleotides read TGTGCCAGCAGCGTCAACTTCGTCATTGGACAGTCCCAAGAGACCCAGTACTTC.

V and J are TRBV6-2 or TRBV6-3 and TRBJ2-1; 13 bases map to TRBD2. The CDR3 runs 15 residues. The ends lost 7 bases at V and 9 bases at J; junction bases unmatched: 9. Germline values: CDR1 MNHEY, CDR2 SVGEGT. The CDR3 sequence: CASTWTSGSWVEQFF. CDR3 nucleotide sequence: TGTGCCAGCACCTGGACTAGCGGGAGCTGGGTTGAGCAGTTCTTC.

This sequence joins TRBV7-8 and TRBJ2-1; 9 bases fit TRBD2. Trimming cost V 6 bases and J 5 bases; bases outside gene matches: 8. Germline V lookup: CDR1 SGHVS, CDR2 FQNEAQ. The CDR3 sequence is 15 residues long. Here the CDR3 reads CASSWGAGGNNEQFF. Written as DNA, the CDR3 is TGTGCCAGCAGTTGGGGAGCGGGAGGCAACAATGAGCAGTTCTTC.

V and J are TRBV6-1 and TRBJ2-1; 9 bases line up with TRBD2. Per germline, CDR1 MNHNS and CDR2 SASEGT. The CDR3 consists of 18 residues. The junction had 15 bases not matched to a gene; V was cut back by 2 bases and J by 7 bases. In DNA, the CDR3 is TGTGCCAGCAGTGAAAGTTTCGTTCTAGCGGGGTATTCGAATGAGCAGTTCTTC. Translation gives CASSESFVLAGYSNEQFF.

This clonotype was counted between two and nine times. The CDR3 nucleotides are TGTGCCAGCTCACCACTTGCAGGGGCTGAAGCTTTCTTT. Its translation is CASSPLAGAEAFF. The chain carries TRBV18 and TRBJ1-1, with a weak D call TRBD1 (6 bases). This CDR3 region has 13 residues. The V end was cut by 1 base, the J end by 6 bases, with 9 bases between. Germline values: CDR1 KGHSH, CDR2 LQKENI.

This clonotype was seen only a few times. V gene TRBV7-9 combines with J gene TRBJ2-5; possible D gene TRBD2, 6 bases. Looked up from germline, CDR1 is SEHNR and CDR2 is FQNEAQ (reference sequence). The CDR3 totals 16 residues. The V end lost 2 bases, the J end lost 0 bases, and 13 bases lay between the germline ends. CDR3 sequence reads: CASSLSPAGDQETQYF. The CDR3 DNA is TGTGCCAGCAGCTTAAGTCCAGCGGGTGACCAAGAGACCCAGTACTTC. The entire variable domain, with the rest obtained from reference TRBV7-9 and TRBJ2-5, is as follows: DTGVSQNPRHKITKRGQNVTFRCDPISEHNRLYWYRQTLGQGPEFLTYFQNEAQLEKSRLLSDRFSAERPKGSFSTLEIQRTEQGDSAMYLCASSLSPAGDQETQYFGPGTRLLVL.

This chain joins TRBV29-1 and TRBJ1-2, with unresolved D. The CDR3 has 12 amino acids. Germline lookup yields CDR1 SQVTM and CDR2 ANQGSEA. V was clipped by 3 bases and J by 3 bases, with 8 bases between them. In DNA, the CDR3 is TGCAGCGTTGACCTGATGGACTATGGCTACACCTTC. Protein sequence: CSVDLMDYGYTF.

This clonotype was counted only a few times. The J gene is TRBJ2-1, the V gene TRBV6-2 or TRBV6-3; the D gene is possibly TRBD2 (5 bases). Trimming left V 5 bases short and J 4 bases short, with 21 bases between. Germline loops: CDR1 MNHEY, CDR2 SVGEGT. The CDR3 loop spans 17 amino acids. The chain's CDR3 is CASSNPAQLVPYNEQFF. DNA of the CDR3: TGTGCCAGCAGTAACCCAGCTCAACTAGTCCCATACAATGAGCAGTTCTTC.